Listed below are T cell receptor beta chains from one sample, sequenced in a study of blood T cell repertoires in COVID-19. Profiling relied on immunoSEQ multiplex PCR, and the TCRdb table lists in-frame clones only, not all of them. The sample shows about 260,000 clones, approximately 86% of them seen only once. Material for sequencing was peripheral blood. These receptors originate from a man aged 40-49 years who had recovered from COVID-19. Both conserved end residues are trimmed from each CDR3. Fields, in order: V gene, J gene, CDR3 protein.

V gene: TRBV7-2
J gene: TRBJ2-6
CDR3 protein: ASSLTRGANVLT

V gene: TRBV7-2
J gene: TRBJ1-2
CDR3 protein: ASSLTTANYGYT

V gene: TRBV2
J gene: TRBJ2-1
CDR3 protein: ASSRQGPGAFNEQF

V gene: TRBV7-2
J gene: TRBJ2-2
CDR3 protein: ASSLLRTGELF

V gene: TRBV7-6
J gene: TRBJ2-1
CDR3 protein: ASSQRASGHPSYNEQF

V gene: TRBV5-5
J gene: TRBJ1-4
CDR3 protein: ASSPWAQALNEKLF

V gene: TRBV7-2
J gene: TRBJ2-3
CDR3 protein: ASSFQGRWTDTQY

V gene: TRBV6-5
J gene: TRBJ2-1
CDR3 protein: ASSPTSARANEQF

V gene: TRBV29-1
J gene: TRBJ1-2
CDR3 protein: SVVGRTPNYGYT

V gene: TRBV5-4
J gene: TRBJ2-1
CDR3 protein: ASGQGGHSYNEQF

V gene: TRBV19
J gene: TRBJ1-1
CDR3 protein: ASSIEGVNTEAF

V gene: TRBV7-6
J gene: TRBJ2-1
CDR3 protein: ASSREIGTYNEQF

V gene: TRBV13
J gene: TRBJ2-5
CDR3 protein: ASSFSYWEETQY

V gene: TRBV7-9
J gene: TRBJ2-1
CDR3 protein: AVGGKRVNEQF

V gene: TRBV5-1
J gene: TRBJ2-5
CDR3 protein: ASSLSAGGPRETQY

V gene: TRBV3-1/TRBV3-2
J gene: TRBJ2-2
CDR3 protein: ASTRSSWRTGELF

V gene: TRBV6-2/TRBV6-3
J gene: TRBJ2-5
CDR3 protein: ASSYSLRIPTQY

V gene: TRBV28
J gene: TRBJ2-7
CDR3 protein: ASSFGDRDYEQY

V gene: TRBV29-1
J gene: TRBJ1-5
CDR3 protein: SVGVGGNQPQH

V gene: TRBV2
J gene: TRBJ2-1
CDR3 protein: ASRPGSGGYNEQF

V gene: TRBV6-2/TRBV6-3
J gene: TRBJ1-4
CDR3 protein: ASSYPGYNEKLF

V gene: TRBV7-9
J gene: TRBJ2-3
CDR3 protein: ASRTSGSGQY

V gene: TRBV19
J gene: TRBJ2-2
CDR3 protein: ASSVPQGIVAGELF

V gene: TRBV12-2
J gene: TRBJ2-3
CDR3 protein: ASRTGTSGSYTQY

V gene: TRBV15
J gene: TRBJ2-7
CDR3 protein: ATSTRGTHDSYEQY

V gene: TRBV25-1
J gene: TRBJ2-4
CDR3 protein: ATGYLDIQY

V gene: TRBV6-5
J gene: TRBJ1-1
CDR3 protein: ASSPGRATQMGAF

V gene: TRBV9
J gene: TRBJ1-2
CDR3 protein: ASSATRSYGYT